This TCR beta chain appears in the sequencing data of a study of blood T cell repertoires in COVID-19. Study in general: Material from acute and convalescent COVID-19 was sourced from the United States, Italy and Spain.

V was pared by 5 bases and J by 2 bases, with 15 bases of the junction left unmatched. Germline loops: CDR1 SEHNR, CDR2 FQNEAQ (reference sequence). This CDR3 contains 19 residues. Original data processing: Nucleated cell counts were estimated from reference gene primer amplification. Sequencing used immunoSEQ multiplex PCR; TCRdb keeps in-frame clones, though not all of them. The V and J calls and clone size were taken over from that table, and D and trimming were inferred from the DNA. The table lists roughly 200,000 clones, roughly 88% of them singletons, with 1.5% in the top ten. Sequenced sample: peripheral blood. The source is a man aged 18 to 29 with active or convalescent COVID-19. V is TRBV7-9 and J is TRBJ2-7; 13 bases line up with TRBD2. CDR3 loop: CASSTKTSGRPGWAYEQYF. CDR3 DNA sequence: TGTGCCAGCAGCACAAAGACTAGCGGGAGGCCCGGCTGGGCCTACGAGCAGTACTTC.